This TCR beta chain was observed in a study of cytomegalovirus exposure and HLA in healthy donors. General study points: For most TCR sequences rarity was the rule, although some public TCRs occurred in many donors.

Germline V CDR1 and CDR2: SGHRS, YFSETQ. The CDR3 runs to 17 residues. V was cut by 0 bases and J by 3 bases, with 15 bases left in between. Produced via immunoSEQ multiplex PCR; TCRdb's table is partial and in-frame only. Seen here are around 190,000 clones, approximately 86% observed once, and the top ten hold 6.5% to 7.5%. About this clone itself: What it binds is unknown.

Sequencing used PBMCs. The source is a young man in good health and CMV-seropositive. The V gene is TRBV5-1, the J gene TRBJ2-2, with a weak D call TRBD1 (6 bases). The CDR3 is CASSLVAVGADTGELFF. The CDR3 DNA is TGCGCCAGCAGCTTGGTGGCGGTGGGGGCGGACACCGGGGAGCTGTTTTTT.